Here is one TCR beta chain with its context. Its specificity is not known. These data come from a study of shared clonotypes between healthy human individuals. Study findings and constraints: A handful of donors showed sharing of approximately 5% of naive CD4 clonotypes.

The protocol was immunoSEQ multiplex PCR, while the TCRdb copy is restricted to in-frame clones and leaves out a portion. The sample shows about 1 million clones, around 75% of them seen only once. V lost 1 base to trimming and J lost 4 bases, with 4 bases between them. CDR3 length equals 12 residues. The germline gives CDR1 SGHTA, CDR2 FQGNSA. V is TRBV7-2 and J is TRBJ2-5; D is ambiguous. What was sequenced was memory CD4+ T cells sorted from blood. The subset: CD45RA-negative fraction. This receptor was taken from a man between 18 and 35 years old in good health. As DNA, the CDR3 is TGTGCCAGCAGCTTAGGGCCAGAGACCCAGTACTTC. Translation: CASSLGPETQYF.